What follows is one T cell receptor beta chain and its context. Its antigen remains unidentified. Within one base of it there is no much larger clone, and no base qualities were kept. These data originate in a study of T-cell memory formation after mild COVID-19 (dated by TCRdb to about 2021). Describing the broader study: TCR sequence clusters from the two donors were largely donor specific. In a couple of donors, T-cell clones that expanded and contracted after mild COVID-19 were followed by sequencing TCRalpha and TCRbeta repertoires longitudinally. The cohort was made up of two young adult volunteers, one female and one male, who were previously healthy. Study-wide conclusions, independent of this receptor: Contracting CD4+ clones were located mainly in the CM and EM memory subsets, whereas CD8+ clones were found to be enriched in EMRA. From day 15 to 85, contracting clones showed balanced CD4/CD8 phenotypes, whereas a second wave of clones that expanded from day 15 to 37 leaned towards CD4+. The detection of some responding clones in pre-infection memory suggests that pre-existing cross-reactive memory T cells joined the SARS-CoV-2 response. Only two mild cases were covered in the study, and larger cohorts including severe cases with pre-infection samples were considered necessary. The second-wave clones that peaked on day 37 were not confirmed to be SARS-CoV-2 specific.

The data were produced on an Illumina NovaSeq 6000. TCRalpha and TCRbeta cDNA libraries were constructed by 5'RACE with constant-segment primers, with sample barcodes and unique molecular identifiers being introduced. RNA was extracted from every sample with Trizol reagent. Libraries were amplified in two PCR steps, with a second sample barcode and Illumina TruSeq adapters added in the second step. The libraries were sequenced on an Illumina NovaSeq using 2 x 150 bp paired-end reads. Turning to the authors' computational methods: Demultiplexing of reads and collapsing into UMI-guided consensus sequences were performed with migec v1.2.7. Using mixcr v2.1.11, UMI consensuses were aligned to TRA and TRB V and J templates and then assembled into clonotypes. Clonotypes were classified as expanded or contracted when called significant by both edgeR and NoisET, with noise models trained on biological replicates. edgeR calls used a false discovery rate-adjusted p below 0.01 and a log2 fold-change threshold of 1. As an exploratory analysis of dynamics, max-normalized trajectories of the 1000 most abundant clonotypes were examined with PCA combined with hierarchical clustering. Separately sequenced CD4+ and CD8+ repertoires were used to assign the CD4 or CD8 phenotype of responding clones. TCRdb reprocessing: public reads trimmed at Q25 with fastp, clones called with MiXCR, in-frame beta chains kept. Each entry merges the rows of one CDR3 protein and shows their most common DNA and genes. Here the V and J calls rest on TCRdb's processing, not on the authors' analysis. The sample table contains 180,000 or so distinct CDR3 sequences; only one count was recorded for approximately 16% of them. The ten largest clones take up approximately 2% of the sample.

Ficoll-Paque density gradient centrifugation was used to isolate PBMCs. CDR1 and CDR2, looked up from the germline V gene (reference sequence), are DFQATT and SNEGSKA. V drops 1 base and J drops 0 bases, leaving 7 bases in between. The cysteine opens and the phenylalanine closes a CDR3 of 14 amino acids. The entry retains the CDR3 DNA only, 42 bases that are in frame from base 1. This TCR came from an adult woman who had mild COVID-19 (a few samples of this study predate the infection). The sample titles of this study are shuffled in the database, so cell type and time point are left out; the donor was told from shared clones. Sequencing was done on a sample of PBMCs or a T cell subset sorted from them (not recorded which). The chain employs TRBV20-1 and TRBJ1-5; TRBD1 is perhaps the D gene, given 5 matching bases. At the DNA level, the sequence is TGCAGTGCTAGAGTGGGGGATAGCAATCAGCCCCAGCATTTT. The encoded protein is CSARVGDSNQPQHF.